The clone carrying this T cell receptor (beta chain) turned up a few times. Random hexamers primed reverse transcription of about 0.45 to 1 ug RNA. TCRdb reprocessed the immunoSEQ multiplex PCR reads via MiXCR and lists one record per CDR3 protein. The top ten clones hold approximately 0.41% of a sample with roughly 100,000 distinct CDR3 sequences, roughly 95% of them seen once. The data are from a study of CD8 T cells in Susac syndrome. Study details: The Susac syndrome patients were therapy-naive, on corticosteroids, or on intravenous immunoglobulin alone at blood draw.

Per the germline V gene, CDR1 is SGHVS and CDR2 is FQNEAQ. Trimming cost V 5 bases and J 5 bases, with 15 bases left between them. The CDR3 sequence is 14 residues long. As judged by recently defined diagnostic criteria, patients with Susac syndrome had definite or probable disease. Negative isolation was applied to CD8+ and CD4+ T cells, and FACS enrichment was applied to TEMRA cells. V usage is TRBV7-8 and J usage is TRBJ2-5; D may be TRBD1 or TRBD2 (5 bases each). This sequence originates from a human donor with Susac syndrome. The specimen was CD8+ T cells from PBMCs. In DNA form, the CDR3 reads TGTGCCAGCAGCCCCCGGGACGGCGGGGAGACCCAGTACTTC. Translating gives CASSPRDGGETQYF.